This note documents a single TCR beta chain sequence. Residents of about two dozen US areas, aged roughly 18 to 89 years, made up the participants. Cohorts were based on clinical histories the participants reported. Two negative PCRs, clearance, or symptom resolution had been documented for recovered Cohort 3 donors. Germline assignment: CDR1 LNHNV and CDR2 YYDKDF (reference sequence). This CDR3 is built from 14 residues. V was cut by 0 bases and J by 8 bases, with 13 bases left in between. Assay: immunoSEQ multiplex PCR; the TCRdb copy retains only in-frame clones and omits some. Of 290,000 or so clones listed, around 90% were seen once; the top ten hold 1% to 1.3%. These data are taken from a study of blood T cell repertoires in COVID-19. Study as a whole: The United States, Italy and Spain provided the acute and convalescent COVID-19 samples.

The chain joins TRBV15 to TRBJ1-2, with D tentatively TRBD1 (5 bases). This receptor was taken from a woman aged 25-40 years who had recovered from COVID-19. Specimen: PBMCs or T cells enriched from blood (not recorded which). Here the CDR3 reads CATSREGGGRGYTF. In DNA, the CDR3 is TGTGCCACCAGCAGAGAGGGGGGAGGCCGCGGCTACACCTTC.